A selection of T cell receptor beta chains follows, all from one sample in a study of blood T cell repertoires in COVID-19. Clones were read by immunoSEQ multiplex PCR, and TCRdb kept only the in-frame ones, dropping some. The sample lists 70,000 or so clones, over 80% occurring once. The sequenced sample was peripheral blood. These receptors were collected from a woman over 75 with active COVID-19. Both conserved end residues are part of each CDR3. The D gene is left open where the match is weak. Not every row has a clone size; where given, it reads once, few, many or a size class.

size	D	V	J	CDR3	DNA
-	TRBD1	TRBV7-9	TRBJ1-5	CASSLQGDSNQPQHF	TGTGCCAGCAGCTTACAGGGGGATAGCAATCAGCCCCAGCATTTT
-	-	TRBV7-6	TRBJ1-2	CASSLYEASTGIYGYTF	TGTGCCAGCAGCTTATACGAGGCGTCAACCGGGATCTATGGCTACACCTTC
-	-	TRBV6-4	TRBJ2-2	CASSVPGANTGELFF	TGTGCCAGCAGTGTACCGGGAGCAAACACCGGGGAGCTGTTTTTT
-	TRBD1	TRBV15	TRBJ1-1	CATSRRDRWNTEAFF	TGTGCCACCAGCAGACGGGACAGGTGGAACACTGAAGCTTTCTTT
-	TRBD2	TRBV10-3	TRBJ2-2	CAISESPRLAEGGELFF	TGTGCCATCAGTGAGTCACCCCGACTAGCGGAGGGCGGGGAGCTGTTTTTT
-	TRBD1	TRBV9	TRBJ2-3	CASTKTPGTGGAYTQYF	TGTGCCAGCACCAAAACCCCCGGGACAGGGGGCGCATATACGCAGTATTTT
-	TRBD1	TRBV19	TRBJ2-3	CASTATGRETDTQYF	TGTGCCAGTACCGCGACAGGGCGTGAGACAGATACGCAGTATTTT
-	-	TRBV28	TRBJ1-6	CASRGSAGLNSPLHF	TGTGCCAGCAGAGGATCAGCGGGATTGAATTCACCCCTCCACTTT
-	-	TRBV28	TRBJ1-1	CASGLRAGNTEAFF	TGTGCCAGCGGCCTCAGGGCAGGGAACACTGAAGCTTTCTTT
-	TRBD2	TRBV19	TRBJ2-3	CASQNPGLAASTDTQYF	TGTGCCAGTCAGAACCCGGGACTAGCGGCTAGCACAGATACGCAGTATTTT
-	-	TRBV5-1	TRBJ2-7	CASSVNTGTGNYEQYF	TGCGCCAGCAGCGTAAACACCGGGACTGGAAACTACGAGCAGTACTTC
-	TRBD2	TRBV10-3	TRBJ2-3	CAILAGETDTQYF	TGTGCCATCCTAGCGGGAGAGACAGATACGCAGTATTTT
medium-sized	TRBD2	TRBV27	TRBJ2-2	CASSFTGLAWYGELFF	TGTGCCAGCAGTTTTACCGGACTAGCTTGGTACGGGGAGCTGTTTTTT
-	TRBD1	TRBV5-6	TRBJ1-2	CASSSTRQGSYGYTF	TGTGCCAGCAGCTCAACCCGACAGGGTTCCTATGGCTACACCTTC
-	TRBD1	TRBV4-3	TRBJ1-4	CASSQVGGTGDEKLFF	TGCGCCAGCAGCCAAGTAGGGGGGACAGGAGATGAAAAACTGTTTTTT
-	-	TRBV19	TRBJ1-1	CASSTSSLETGGEGAFF	TGTGCCAGTAGTACCTCGTCCCTGGAGACAGGCGGGGAGGGAGCTTTCTTT
-	TRBD1	TRBV2	TRBJ2-1	CASTITGTGFYNEQFF	TGTGCCAGCACTATTACCGGGACAGGGTTTTACAATGAGCAGTTCTTC
-	-	TRBV5-1	TRBJ1-2	CASSLYLQDDQGYTF	TGCGCCAGCAGCTTGTATTTACAGGATGATCAAGGCTACACCTTC
-	-	TRBV9	TRBJ2-1	CASSVNPRTASSYNEQFF	TGTGCCAGCAGCGTCAACCCCCGGACAGCAAGCTCCTACAATGAGCAGTTCTTC
-	TRBD1	TRBV28	TRBJ2-3	CASWGTGGTDTQYF	TGTGCCAGCTGGGGGACAGGGGGGACAGATACGCAGTATTTT
-	TRBD2	TRBV6-2/TRBV6-3	TRBJ2-4	CASSSGSLAWDIQYF	TGTGCCAGCAGTTCGGGCTCACTAGCGTGGGACATTCAGTACTTC
-	-	TRBV16	TRBJ2-2	CASSLLSGNTGELFF	TGTGCCAGCAGCCTCCTTAGCGGGAACACCGGGGAGCTGTTTTTT
once	-	TRBV28	TRBJ2-7	CASSVGGPPREQYF	TGTGCCAGCAGTGTGGGGGGACCCCCTCGCGAGCAGTACTTC
-	-	TRBV7-6	TRBJ1-2	CASSPVGLYGYTF	TGTGCCAGCAGCCCAGTGGGACTCTATGGCTACACCTTC
-	-	TRBV6-5	TRBJ2-7	CASMRGSGPYEQYF	TGTGCCAGCATGAGGGGGAGTGGACCATACGAGCAGTACTTC
-	TRBD2	TRBV19	TRBJ2-7	CASSIGTSEREQYF	TGTGCCAGTAGTATCGGGACTAGCGAGAGGGAGCAGTACTTC
-	-	TRBV19	TRBJ2-3	CASSTPRGKTDTQYF	TGTGCCAGTAGTACCCCACGGGGGAAAACAGATACGCAGTATTTT
-	TRBD2	TRBV3-1/TRBV3-2	TRBJ2-3	CASSQGSPSGRLTDTQYF	TGTGCCAGCAGCCAAGGTAGTCCTAGCGGGAGATTGACAGATACGCAGTATTTT
-	-	TRBV4-2	TRBJ1-2	CASSQELREFGYTF	TGTGCCAGCAGCCAAGAATTACGCGAGTTTGGCTACACCTTC
-	-	TRBV28	TRBJ1-4	CASSPTVGRDEKLFF	TGTGCCAGCAGTCCGACCGTGGGCAGGGATGAAAAACTGTTTTTT
-	TRBD1	TRBV29-1	TRBJ2-1	CSVVGDRGKRQWFF	TGCAGCGTTGTGGGTGACAGGGGAAAGAGACAATGGTTCTTC
-	TRBD1	TRBV28	TRBJ2-7	CASSFGQEYYEQYF	TGTGCCAGCAGTTTCGGACAGGAGTACTACGAGCAGTACTTC
-	-	TRBV28	TRBJ2-3	CASSFAGLITDTQYF	TGTGCCAGCAGTTTCGCGGGACTGATCACAGATACGCAGTATTTT
-	TRBD2	TRBV5-1	TRBJ2-1	CASSLIPPELAGLSYNEQFF	TGCGCCAGCAGCTTGATCCCTCCAGAACTAGCGGGACTCTCCTACAATGAGCAGTTCTTC
few	TRBD1	TRBV9	TRBJ1-2	CASSVGDSPDYGYTF	TGTGCCAGCAGCGTAGGGGACAGTCCAGACTATGGCTACACCTTC
-	-	TRBV12-3/TRBV12-4	TRBJ2-6	CASSFQGANVLTF	TGTGCCAGCAGTTTTCAAGGGGCCAACGTCCTGACTTTC
-	-	TRBV5-1	TRBJ2-6	CASSLTRDRFAVGANVLTF	TGCGCCAGCAGCTTGACCCGAGACAGGTTCGCTGTAGGGGCCAACGTCCTGACTTTC
once	TRBD2	TRBV2	TRBJ2-1	CASRVGLAGGGEQFF	TGTGCCAGCAGAGTCGGACTAGCAGGAGGTGGTGAGCAGTTCTTC
-	-	TRBV6-6	TRBJ2-7	CASSPNRVGIRQNEQYF	TGTGCCAGCAGTCCCAACAGGGTTGGGATTCGTCAGAACGAGCAGTACTTC
-	-	TRBV24-1	TRBJ2-2	CATSGVQGGELFF	TGTGCCACCAGTGGCGTTCAGGGCGGGGAGCTGTTTTTT